This T cell receptor beta chain was identified during a study of T cell repertoires in cytomegalovirus infection. Study details: Both CMV infection and a matching HLA type were indicated by public TCR beta signatures. Study results and caveats: Clonotype analysis showed dominance of the ex vivo response by HLA-C-restricted CMV-specific TCR beta clonotypes.

Using its own MiXCR run on the reads, TCRdb lists one record per CDR3 protein. The sample includes 75,000 to 100,000 distinct CDR3 sequences, 25% to 30% seen only once; the top ten take around 68%. V shed 4 bases, J shed 0 bases, and the junction held 14 bases outside the gene matches. The CDR3 runs 19 residues. Germline assignment: CDR1 MDHEN and CDR2 SYDVKM. There are a few counts of this clonotype. Its antigen is currently unknown. Specimen: CD8+ T cells from cultured PBMCs, collected from culture after CMV antigen stimulation. The V gene is TRBV28, the J gene TRBJ2-3; 9 nucleotides agree with TRBD2. The receptor comes from a human donor in good health (CMV status not recorded). Some clones in this sample may be carry-over from other donors' samples. The CDR3: CASSSWSSGGRISTDTQYF. The DNA for the CDR3 is TGTGCCAGCAGTTCCTGGAGTAGCGGGGGCCGTATAAGCACAGATACGCAGTATTTT.